The 32 T cell receptor beta chains below all came from one sample that was sequenced in a study of tumor-infiltrating lymphocytes in primary liver carcinoma (dated by TCRdb to about 2017). The instrument given in TCRdb is Illumina HiSeq 2500. Starting from approximately 500 ng total RNA, TCRbeta-specific cDNA was produced by reverse transcription with a constant-region primer and ProtoScript II reverse transcriptase. The TCRbeta libraries were prepared through three rounds of nested multiplex PCR following a slightly modified ARM-PCR procedure. Multiplex TRBV1-TRBV30 forward primers and a Cbeta reverse primer were used in the first two PCR rounds, each of which was run for around 9 cycles. The public reads were run again by TCRdb, first through fastp at Q25 and then through MiXCR, and only productive beta chains were kept. Entries that share a CDR3 protein sequence are merged under the most common genes and DNA. The sample has approximately 340,000 distinct CDR3 sequences on record, about 65% of them singletons. Of the sample, about 6% is held by the ten largest clones.

TRIzol reagent was used to extract blood RNA from unsorted whole blood, while the DNeasy Blood & Tissue kit provided the germline DNA. Sequencing was done on a sample of peripheral blood. The receptor set was obtained from a man aged 40-55 years with primary liver carcinoma and hepatitis B virus infection.

On this clonotype itself: One base away lies a much larger clone, so this may be a sequencing read error. The chain carries TRBV27 and TRBJ2-1; D not resolved. Germline V gene lookup returns CDR1 MNHEY and CDR2 SMNVEV (reference sequence). Trimming cost V 6 bases and J 0 bases, with 12 bases left between them. The CDR3 loop spans 15 amino acids. The CDR3 coding sequence is TGTGCCAGCAGGGAAAGACCCATCTCCTACAATGAGCAGTTCTTC. Protein: CASRERPISYNEQFF.

Regarding this clonotype: A read error is possible here, since a much larger clone lies one base away. Since the CDR3 does not end with the conserved phenylalanine or tryptophan, this likely comes from a read error. The chain is built from TRBV6-1 and TRBJ1-1; 8 nucleotides line up with TRBD1. Germline CDR1 and CDR2: MNHNS and SASEGT. This CDR3 is built from 14 residues. J gave up 2 bases and V 6 bases, and 5 bases lay outside the gene matches. The CDR3 region has the DNA TGTGCCAGCAGACGGACAGGGACTAACACTGAAGCTTTCTAT. Translated: CASRRTGTNTEAFY.

The chain uses TRBV11-2 and TRBJ2-7, with a tentative D call TRBD2 (6 bases). The CDR3 contains 16 residues. The V gene's germline CDR1 is SGHAT and CDR2 FQNNGV. V was shortened by 8 bases and J by 1 base, with 21 bases between the two germline ends. CDR3 amino acids: CASLSSGRDLSYEQYF. In nucleotides, the CDR3 is TGTGCCAGCTTATCGTCGGGGCGGGACCTGTCCTACGAGCAGTACTTC.

The V and J genes are TRBV1 and TRBJ2-1; the listed D gene, TRBD2, was not tested against the DNA. TRBV1 is shown as a pseudogene. The CDR3 extends over 18 amino acids. The CDR3 here is CTRISLQTLLPHFNEQFF. In DNA, the CDR3 is TGCACCAGGATAAGCCTACAGACGCTACTGCCGCACTTCAATGAGCAGTTCTTC.

The chain couples TRBV5-5 to TRBJ1-6, with D possibly being TRBD1 (6 bases). The CDR3 is 16 residues long. Trimming took off 0 bases at V and 9 bases at J, with 16 bases between the two ends. CDR1 SGHKS and CDR2 YYEKEE come from the germline V gene (reference sequence). DNA for the CDR3: TGTGCCAGCAGCTTGGCAACAACAGGGTCCAGTTCACCCCTCCACTTT. Translated: CASSLATTGSSSPLHF. Combining the CDR3 with reference TRBV5-5 and TRBJ1-6 gives the whole variable domain DAGVTQSPTHLIKTRGQQVTLRCSPISGHKSVSWYQQVLGQGPQFIFQYYEKEERGRGNFPDRFSARQFPNYSSELNVNALLLGDSALYLCASSLATTGSSSPLHFGNGTRLTVT.

Remarks on this clonotype: Its ends do not fully match the called genes, so a read error is possible. J is TRBJ1-5 and V is TRBV6-1, with D uncertain. This CDR3 spans 16 amino acids. Per the germline V gene, CDR1 is MNHNS and CDR2 is SASEGT. CDR3 sequence: CASSEAGRIQNKPQHF. The CDR3 DNA follows: TGTGCCAGCAGTGAAGCCGGGAGGATCCAGAATAAGCCTCAGCATTTT.

On this clonotype itself: Sequence at one end of the junction differs from germline and may be a read error. The gene calls are TRBV6-4 and TRBJ2-1; 12 bases match TRBD2. The CDR3 contains 15 residues. Germline V lookup: CDR1 MRHNA, CDR2 SNTAGT. CDR3 DNA: TGTTCCAGCAGTACGCTAGCGGGAGGGCCTAATGAGCAGTTCTTC. Translating gives CSSSTLAGGPNEQFF.

Turning to this clonotype: Mismatch with germline at one junction end may stem from a read error. The rearrangement uses TRBV5-6 and TRBJ1-2, with D perhaps TRBD1 (6 bases). Germline CDR1 is SGHDT and CDR2 is YYEEEE. The CDR3 is made up of 16 amino acids. The chain's CDR3 is CAISSPHRDRIYGYTF. The DNA of the CDR3 is TGTGCCATCAGCTCACCTCATCGTGACAGGATCTATGGCTACACCTTC.

For this clonotype: This clone may be a read error of a much larger clone one base away. The rearrangement links TRBV6-5 to TRBJ2-1, with D perhaps assigned TRBD1 or TRBD2 (5 bases each). The germline gives CDR1 MNHEY, CDR2 SVGAGI. The CDR3 length is 15 residues. CDR3 in amino acids: CASSVTRGPYNGQFF. The CDR3 DNA follows: TGTGCCAGCAGCGTCACGAGGGGCCCCTACAATGGGCAGTTCTTC.

This clonotype was counted a single time. This chain connects TRBV14 to TRBJ1-2; weak D call: TRBD1 (5 bases). The CDR3 consists of 16 residues. V was cut by 4 bases and J by 7 bases, with 22 bases left in between. Germline V CDR1 and CDR2: SGHDN, FVKESK. CDR3 protein: CASSPKHRIWIGGYTF. The CDR3 DNA reads as TGTGCCAGCAGCCCAAAACACAGGATCTGGATTGGTGGCTACACCTTC. The full variable domain, completed using reference TRBV14 and TRBJ1-2, is EAGVTQFPSHSVIEKGQTVTLRCDPISGHDNLYWYRRVMGKEIKFLLHFVKESKQDESGMPNNRFLAERTGGTYSTLKVQPAELEDSGVYFCASSPKHRIWIGGYTFGSGTRLTVV.

Details on this clonotype: A clone one base away is much larger, so this may be a read error. The rearrangement links TRBV12-3 or TRBV12-4 to TRBJ2-2; 7 bases line up with TRBD1. V trimming: 6 bases; J trimming: 5 bases; junction bases outside the gene matches: 6. This CDR3 spans 14 amino acids. The CDR3 region is CASRGQEGTGELFF. CDR3 bases: TGTGCCAGCAGAGGACAGGAAGGGACCGGGGAGCTGTTTTTT.

The sample holds many counts of this clonotype. The V gene is TRBV12-3 or TRBV12-4, the J gene TRBJ2-7; TRBD1 matches at 9 bases. CDR3 length: 15 residues. Trimming cost V 6 bases and J 1 base; bases outside gene matches: 7. CDR3 region: CASSPGTGLSYEQYF. CDR3 bases: TGTGCCAGCAGCCCCGGGACAGGGTTATCCTACGAGCAGTACTTC.

Here the CDR3 DNA reads TGCAGCGTTGCGCCTGGGACCCAAGAGACCCAGTACTTC. Translation gives CSVAPGTQETQYF. V usage is TRBV29-1 and J usage is TRBJ2-5; D possibly uses TRBD1 or TRBD2 (5 bases each). Germline CDR1 is SQVTM and CDR2 is ANQGSEA. The V gene lost 4 bases and the J gene lost 1 base, with 10 bases spanning the gap. This CDR3 has 13 residues. The whole variable domain, remainder taken from reference TRBV29-1 and TRBJ2-5, is SAVISQKPSRDICQRGTSLTIQCQVDSQVTMMFWYRQQPGQSLTLIATANQGSEATYESGFVIDKFPISRPNLTFSTLTVSNMSPEDSSIYLCSVAPGTQETQYFGPGTRLLVL.

As for this clonotype: The CDR3 ends on some other residue instead of the conserved phenylalanine or tryptophan, so this is likely a read error. This chain joins TRBV29-1 and TRBJ2-1; 7 nucleotides match TRBD2. Germline CDR1 SQVTM, CDR2 ANQGSEA. The CDR3 consists of 12 residues. The CDR3 reads CSGLVADDEQFL. The CDR3 DNA is TGCAGTGGACTAGTAGCTGACGATGAGCAGTTCTTA.

This clonotype was detected only a few times. This chain links TRBV5-1 with TRBJ1-2, with D possibly being TRBD1 (5 bases). This CDR3 comprises 14 residues. CDR1 is SGHRS and CDR2 is YFSETQ in the germline V gene. V was trimmed by 2 bases and J by 8 bases, leaving 16 bases between them. The chain's CDR3 is CASSFTGSGIGYTF. The CDR3 region has the DNA TGCGCCAGCAGCTTCACCGGGTCAGGGATCGGCTACACCTTC.

To note about this clonotype: Germline is not matched at one junction end, which may reflect a read error. The chain uses TRBV6-5 and TRBJ1-2, with TRBD1 as a possible D gene (5 bases). Germline values: CDR1 MNHEY, CDR2 SVGAGI. The CDR3 consists of 15 residues. This chain's CDR3 is CASSCSPGLAYGYTF. The CDR3 DNA reads as TGTGCTAGCAGTTGCTCACCGGGACTGGCTTATGGCTACACCTTC.

This clonotype was counted a few times. The junction departs from the called germline gene at one end, perhaps through a read error. The genes are TRBV11-2 and TRBJ2-2; D is possibly TRBD2 (5 bases). CDR3 size: 14 residues. Germline assignment: CDR1 SGHAT and CDR2 FQNNGV. CDR3 sequence: CTSSSMRATGELFF. The CDR3 DNA sequence: TGTACCAGCAGCTCTATGAGGGCCACCGGGGAGCTGTTTTTT.

For this clonotype: One base away lies a much larger clone, so this may be a sequencing read error. This chain uses TRBV6-1 with TRBJ2-6; 8 positions agree with TRBD2. Per the germline V gene, CDR1 is MNHNS and CDR2 is SASEGT. V shed 4 bases and J 0 bases; nucleotides not matched to a gene: 8. The CDR3 totals 18 residues. CDR3: CASSGDPSGPSGANVLTF. The DNA of the CDR3 is TGTGCCAGCAGTGGAGACCCTAGCGGGCCCTCTGGGGCCAACGTCCTGACTTTC.

With regard to this clonotype: Here the CDR3 omits its conserved ending phenylalanine or tryptophan, so a read error is the likely source. No DNA is shown, since the ends of the CDR3 on it are uncertain; the CDR3 is the one TCRdb lists. The chain recombines TRBV6-2 or TRBV6-3 with TRBJ1-1. The V gene's germline CDR1 is MNHEY and CDR2 SVGEGT. The CDR3 is 14 residues long, ends included. Here the CDR3 reads CASGYPELNTEALL.

On this clonotype: The junction and the germline gene differ at one end; a read error may be behind it. The chain links TRBV6-5 to TRBJ2-7; D is unresolved. CDR1 is MNHEY and CDR2 is SVGAGI in the germline V gene. CDR3 size: 11 residues. This CDR3 reads CTSSYLGEQYF. In DNA, the CDR3 is TGTACCAGTAGTTACTTGGGGGAGCAGTACTTC.

The chain links TRBV30 to TRBJ2-1; the match to TRBD2 covers 8 bases. Trimming cost V 1 base and J 7 bases; bases outside gene matches: 3. The CDR3 loop spans 13 amino acids. The germline gives CDR1 GTSNPN, CDR2 SVGIG (reference sequence). CDR3 in amino acids: CAWSGLAGNEQFF. The DNA for the CDR3 is TGTGCCTGGAGTGGATTAGCGGGGAATGAGCAGTTCTTC.

In DNA form, the CDR3 reads TGTGCCAGCAGTCGCGCCGGATCTGTTTACAATGAGCAGTTCTTC. It specifies CASSRAGSVYNEQFF. The chain combines TRBV6-5 with TRBJ2-1; D call uncertain. V was clipped by 5 bases and J by 4 bases, with 15 bases between them. CDR1 is MNHEY, CDR2 SVGAGI, per germline. The CDR3 is 15 amino acids.

Concerning this clonotype: One end of the junction is discordant with germline, which a read error may explain. V and J are TRBV11-2 and TRBJ2-1, with a tentative D call TRBD2 (6 bases). This CDR3 region has 16 residues. The germline V gene has CDR1 SGHAT and CDR2 FQNNGV. The CDR3 DNA is TGTGCCAGCAACTTAGGACTAACCGCTACCTACAATGAGCAGTTCTTC. The encoded protein is CASNLGLTATYNEQFF.

This chain uses TRBV10-3 with TRBJ2-1; 7 positions match TRBD2. The CDR3 is made up of 16 amino acids. Germline V CDR1 and CDR2: ENHRY, SYGVKD. Germline trimming cut 7 bases from V and 0 bases from J; bases unmatched to any gene: 9. The chain's CDR3 is CAINGVGGSSYNEQFF. The CDR3 coding sequence is TGTGCCATCAATGGGGTCGGCGGGAGCTCCTACAATGAGCAGTTCTTC.

Remarks on this clonotype: Germline is not matched at one junction end, which may reflect a read error. The chain couples TRBV11-2 to TRBJ1-4; 11 nucleotides align to TRBD1. This CDR3 contains 16 residues. CDR1 is SGHAT, CDR2 FQNNGV, per germline. CDR3 region: CVSSLVCRTGGEKLFF. The CDR3 bases are TGTGTCAGCAGCTTAGTCTGTCGGACAGGGGGCGAAAAACTGTTTTTT.

The gene calls are TRBV6-2 or TRBV6-3 and TRBJ2-3; 10 bases align to TRBD2. Germline trimming cut 2 bases from V and 6 bases from J; bases unmatched to any gene: 5. Germline CDR1 MNHEY, CDR2 SVGEGT. This CDR3 region has 15 residues. CDR3 region: CASSYVAGGIDTQYF. CDR3 bases: TGTGCCAGCAGTTACGTAGCGGGGGGAATTGATACGCAGTATTTT.

This clonotype has ten or more counts. J is TRBJ2-1 and V is TRBV6-6; D is possibly TRBD1 (6 bases). The CDR3 is 15 residues long. The germline gives CDR1 MNHNY, CDR2 SVGAGI (reference sequence). V lost 6 bases, J lost 0 bases, and 12 bases lay in between. CDR3 region: CASRYDRSSYNEQFF. Written as DNA, the CDR3 is TGTGCCAGCAGATACGACAGGAGCTCCTACAATGAGCAGTTCTTC.

Points on this clonotype: At one end, the junction sequence differs from germline, possibly due to a read error. The CDR3 DNA is TGTGTCAGCAGCTTAGTGCCCAGTGCCCAGCCCCTGCATTTT. This sequence encodes CVSSLVPSAQPLHF. This chain links TRBV11-2 with TRBJ1-5; the D is unclear. Germline V gene lookup returns CDR1 SGHAT and CDR2 FQNNGV. This CDR3 comprises 14 residues.

This clonotype was counted ten times or more. The genes are TRBV6-6 and TRBJ1-4; 7 nucleotides line up with TRBD1. Germline values: CDR1 MNHNY, CDR2 SVGAGI (reference sequence). The CDR3 is 14 residues long. The ends lost 6 bases at V and 4 bases at J; junction bases unmatched: 5. The CDR3 bases are TGTGCCAGCAGGCGGGACAGCAATAATGAAAAACTGTTTTTT. Protein: CASRRDSNNEKLFF.

Regarding this clonotype: An end of the junction differs from the germline gene, which may be a read error. The chain carries TRBV11-1 and TRBJ1-1; D is unresolved. This CDR3 is built from 14 residues. Germline-derived CDR1 and CDR2 are SGHAT and FQDESV (reference sequence). This CDR3 reads CVSSYGGIGTEALF. CDR3 bases: TGTGTCAGCAGCTACGGAGGGATTGGTACTGAAGCTTTATTT. The full variable domain, rest sourced from reference TRBV11-1 and TRBJ1-1, is EAEVAQSPRYKITEKSQAVAFWCDPISGHATLYWYRQILGQGPELLVQFQDESVVDDSQLPKDRFSAERLKGVDSTLKIQPAELGDSAMYLCVSSYGGIGTEALFGQGTRLTVV.

Concerning this clonotype: At one end, the junction sequence differs from germline, possibly due to a read error. The gene calls are TRBV12-3 or TRBV12-4 and TRBJ2-1, with D unresolved. The CDR3 sequence is 14 residues long. The DNA of the CDR3 is TGTGTCAGCAGAACTCGCGTGGGGTACAATGAGCAGTTCTTC. Its protein product is CVSRTRVGYNEQFF.

Notes on this clonotype: The junction does not match germline at one end; this may be a read error. V gene TRBV6-5 combines with J gene TRBJ2-6; tentative D call: TRBD1 (6 bases). The germline V gene encodes CDR1 MNHEY and CDR2 SVGAGI. This CDR3 contains 17 residues. CDR3 in amino acids: CASSLTTGLPGANVMTF. In DNA, the CDR3 is TGTGCCAGCAGTTTAACGACAGGTTTGCCTGGGGCCAACGTCATGACTTTC.